This T cell receptor beta chain was observed in a study of T cells in Graves' hyperthyroidism and ophthalmopathy. RNA transcripts provided the source from which TCR beta CDR3 regions were amplified. Initially, a first-round RT-PCR of the TCR CDR3 employed the HTBI primer set. TCRdb ran MiXCR on the multiplex PCR reads and lists one entry per CDR3 protein. Of 500,000 to 800,000 distinct CDR3 sequences in the sample, about 14% were seen once. This CDR3 is built from 15 residues. V lost 5 bases and J lost 8, with 20 bases in between. Per germline, CDR1 SGHRS and CDR2 YFSETQ. This chain links TRBV5-1 with TRBJ2-1; a possible D gene is TRBD2 (6 bases). The TCR sequence derives from a woman in her forties or fifties with Graves' ophthalmopathy. Sequencing was performed on blood. CDR3 bases: TGCGCCAGCAGTCGATCGGGACTCCGGGGCGATGAGCAGTTCTTC. Its protein product is CASSRSGLRGDEQFF.